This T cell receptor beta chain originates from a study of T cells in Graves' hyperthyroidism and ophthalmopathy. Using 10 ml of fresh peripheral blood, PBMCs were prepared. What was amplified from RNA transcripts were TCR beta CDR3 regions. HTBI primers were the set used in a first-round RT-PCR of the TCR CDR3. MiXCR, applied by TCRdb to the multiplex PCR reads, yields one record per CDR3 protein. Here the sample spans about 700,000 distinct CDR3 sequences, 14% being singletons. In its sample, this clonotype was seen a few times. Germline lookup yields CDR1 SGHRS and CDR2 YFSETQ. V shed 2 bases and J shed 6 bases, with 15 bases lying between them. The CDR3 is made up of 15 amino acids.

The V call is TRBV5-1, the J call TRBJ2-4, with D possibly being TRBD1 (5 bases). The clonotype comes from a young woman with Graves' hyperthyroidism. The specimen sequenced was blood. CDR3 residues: CASSLGVLRGNIQYF. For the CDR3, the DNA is TGCGCCAGCAGCTTAGGCGTACTTAGGGGAAACATTCAGTACTTC.